What follows is one T cell receptor (beta chain) and its context. The CDR3 sequence is 15 residues long. From germline, CDR1 is MNHEY and CDR2 SVGAGI. V was trimmed by 2 bases and J by 5 bases, leaving 12 bases between them. The sample originates from a study of control samples from healthy donors and cancer patients. Method: immunoSEQ multiplex PCR; TCRdb's copy keeps in-frame clones and lacks some. The sample records over 100,000 clones, 80% to 95% being singletons. This receptor was identified in a woman between 45 and 65 years old in good health. Specimen: blood. V and J are TRBV6-5 and TRBJ1-4; D gene uncertain. Written as DNA, the CDR3 is TGTGCCAGCAGTTACGTTCACGGGATCAATGAAAAACTGTTTTTT. This sequence encodes CASSYVHGINEKLFF.